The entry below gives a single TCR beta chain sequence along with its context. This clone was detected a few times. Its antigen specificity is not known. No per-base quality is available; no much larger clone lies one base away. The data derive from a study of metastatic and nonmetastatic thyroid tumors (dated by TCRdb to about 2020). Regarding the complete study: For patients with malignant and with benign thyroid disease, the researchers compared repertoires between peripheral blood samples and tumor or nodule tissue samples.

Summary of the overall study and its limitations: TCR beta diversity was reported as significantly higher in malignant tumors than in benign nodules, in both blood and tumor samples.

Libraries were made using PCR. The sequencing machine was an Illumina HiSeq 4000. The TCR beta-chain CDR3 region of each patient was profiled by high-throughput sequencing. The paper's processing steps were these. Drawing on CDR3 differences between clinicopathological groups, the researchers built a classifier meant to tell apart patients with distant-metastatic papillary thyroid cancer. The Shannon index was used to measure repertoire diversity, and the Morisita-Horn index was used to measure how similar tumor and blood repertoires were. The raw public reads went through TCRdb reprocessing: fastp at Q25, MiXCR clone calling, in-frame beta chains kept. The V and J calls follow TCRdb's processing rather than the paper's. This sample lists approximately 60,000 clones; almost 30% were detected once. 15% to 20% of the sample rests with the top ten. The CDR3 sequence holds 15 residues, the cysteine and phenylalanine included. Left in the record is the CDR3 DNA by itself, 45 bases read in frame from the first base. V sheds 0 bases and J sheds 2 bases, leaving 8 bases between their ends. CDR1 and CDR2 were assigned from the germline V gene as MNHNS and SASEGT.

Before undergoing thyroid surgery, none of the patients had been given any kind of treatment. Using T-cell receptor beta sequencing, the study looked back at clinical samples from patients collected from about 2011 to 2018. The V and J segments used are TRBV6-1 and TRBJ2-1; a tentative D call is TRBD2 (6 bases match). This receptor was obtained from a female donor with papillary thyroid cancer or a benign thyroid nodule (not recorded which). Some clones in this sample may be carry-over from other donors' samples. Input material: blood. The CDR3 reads CASSEAGGTYNEQFF. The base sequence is TGTGCCAGCAGTGAAGCGGGAGGAACCTACAATGAGCAGTTCTTC.